This T cell receptor beta chain comes out of a study of T cells in Graves' hyperthyroidism and ophthalmopathy. Study observations and caveats: Blood also showed most of the thyroid clonotypes that were expanded above 0.001.

This clonotype was seen many times. What it recognizes is unknown. Trimming pared 5 bases from V and 3 bases from J, leaving 13 bases between. Germline V gene sequence: CDR1 SQVTM, CDR2 ANQGSEA. The CDR3 loop spans 13 amino acids. Recently diagnosed hyperthyroidism of less than 2 months' duration affected patients aged 18 to 65. Researchers barred patients who had uncontrolled infection, other autoimmune disease, pregnancy or lactation. In making diagnoses, clinical symptoms, serum thyroxine and TRAb, thyroid ultrasound and orbital computed tomography were all used. RNA transcripts provided the source from which TCR beta CDR3 regions were amplified. The study used the HTBI primer set for a first-round RT-PCR of the TCR CDR3. TCRdb reprocessed the multiplex PCR reads via MiXCR and lists one record per CDR3 protein. Found here are about 480,000 distinct CDR3 sequences, around an eighth of them singletons; the top ten hold under 20%.

Source material: blood. This chain uses TRBV29-1 with TRBJ2-5; TRBD2 might be the D (5 bases). The receptor comes from a woman aged 18-29 years with Graves' hyperthyroidism. In nucleotides, the CDR3 is TGCAGCGTTAGTGGGCGGGTAAAAGAGACCCAGTACTTC. This encodes CSVSGRVKETQYF.